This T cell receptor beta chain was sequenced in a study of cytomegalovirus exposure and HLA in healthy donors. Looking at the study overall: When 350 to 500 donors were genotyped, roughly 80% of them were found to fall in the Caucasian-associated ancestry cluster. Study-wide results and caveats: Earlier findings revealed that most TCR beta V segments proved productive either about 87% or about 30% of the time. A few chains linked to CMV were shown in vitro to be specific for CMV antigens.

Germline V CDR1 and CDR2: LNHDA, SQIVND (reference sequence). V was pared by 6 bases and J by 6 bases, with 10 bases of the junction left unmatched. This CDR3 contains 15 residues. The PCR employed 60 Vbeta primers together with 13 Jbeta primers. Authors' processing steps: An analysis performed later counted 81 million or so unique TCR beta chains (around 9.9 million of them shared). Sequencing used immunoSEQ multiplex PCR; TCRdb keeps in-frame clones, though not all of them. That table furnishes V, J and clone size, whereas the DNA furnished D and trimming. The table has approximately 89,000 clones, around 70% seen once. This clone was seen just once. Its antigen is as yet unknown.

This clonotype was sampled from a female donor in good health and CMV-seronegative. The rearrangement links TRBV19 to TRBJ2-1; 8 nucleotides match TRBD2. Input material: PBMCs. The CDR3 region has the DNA TGTGCCAGTAGACAAAGCGGGAGAGGAGGCAATGAGCAGTTCTTC. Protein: CASRQSGRGGNEQFF.